The 10 T cell receptor beta chains given below trace back to one sample, sequenced in a study of blood T cell repertoires in COVID-19. Measured with immunoSEQ multiplex PCR; TCRdb has only the in-frame clones, and not every one. The table has around 150,000 clones, 81% seen once. The sequencing input was peripheral blood. Receptors originate from a human donor in a cohort sampled during active COVID-19.

In this sample, this clone turned up once. The genes are TRBV30 and TRBJ2-1; weak D call: TRBD2 (7 bases). Deletions cut 0 bases from V and 5 bases from J, with 11 bases between. The CDR3 length is 14 residues. Germline assignment: CDR1 GTSNPN and CDR2 SVGIG (reference sequence). CDR3 DNA sequence: TGTGCCTGGAGTGTGAGCGGGACACACAATGAGCAGTTCTTC. This codes for CAWSVSGTHNEQFF.

The chain couples TRBV30 to TRBJ1-1, with D uncertain. Looked up from germline, CDR1 is GTSNPN and CDR2 is SVGIG (reference sequence). CDR3 length: 15 residues. V was shortened by 3 bases and J by 1 base, with 15 bases between the two germline ends. For the CDR3, the DNA is TGTGCCTGGAGACCAAGCGAAAGGCAGAACACTGAAGCTTTCTTT. It codes for CAWRPSERQNTEAFF.

The chain recombines TRBV27 with TRBJ1-2; perhaps TRBD1 as D (5 bases). The CDR3 totals 15 residues. V was cut by 3 bases and J by 4 bases, with 15 bases left in between. Germline assignment: CDR1 MNHEY and CDR2 SMNVEV (reference sequence). The CDR3 DNA follows: TGTGCCAGCAGTTTGGACCGCGGGGGGATCTATGGCTACACCTTC. Its protein product is CASSLDRGGIYGYTF.

V and J are TRBV19 and TRBJ1-1, with D uncertain. Trimming shortened V by 5 bases and J by 3 bases, and 7 bases separated the two germline ends. Germline V gene sequence: CDR1 LNHDA, CDR2 SQIVND (reference sequence). This CDR3 contains 12 residues. The CDR3 nucleotides are TGTGCCAGTAGTTTCCGGGACACTGAAGCTTTCTTT. Translated, it gives CASSFRDTEAFF.

The V call is TRBV7-6, the J call TRBJ2-1; 10 bases match TRBD2. Looked up from germline, CDR1 is SGHVS and CDR2 is FNYEAQ. The CDR3 covers 16 residues. J lost 10 bases, V lost 4 bases, and 13 bases had no gene match. In DNA, the CDR3 is TGTGCCAGCAGCTACCCATTAAGACTAGCGGGTGGGGAGCAGTTCTTC. Protein product: CASSYPLRLAGGEQFF.

The V and J genes are TRBV7-8 and TRBJ1-5, with TRBD1 as a possible D gene (6 bases). This CDR3 spans 17 amino acids. From germline, CDR1 is SGHVS and CDR2 FQNEAQ. With 7 bases removed from V and 1 base from J, the gap between germline ends came to 20 bases. Here the CDR3 DNA reads TGTGCCAGCACCCGGTCATCGGGGGGCGGGAGCAATCAGCCCCAGCATTTT. This sequence encodes CASTRSSGGGSNQPQHF.

This clone was seen more than once but under ten times. The J gene is TRBJ2-2, the V gene TRBV27, with 16 bases identical to TRBD2. The CDR3 length is 20 residues. Germline lookup yields CDR1 MNHEY and CDR2 SMNVEV (reference sequence). Unmatched junction bases numbered 15, after V lost 4 bases and J lost 7 bases. Here the CDR3 reads CASSSYGTSGRVASGGELFF. The CDR3 DNA reads as TGTGCCAGCAGTTCCTACGGGACTAGCGGGAGGGTCGCGAGTGGCGGGGAGCTGTTTTTT.

V gene TRBV5-6 combines with J gene TRBJ1-6; no clear D gene. There are 14 residues in the CDR3. The germline gives CDR1 SGHDT, CDR2 YYEEEE. Trimming removed 4 bases from V and 6 bases from J, with 11 bases in between. CDR3 loop: CASSLAVINSPLHF. The CDR3 coding sequence is TGTGCCAGCAGCCTCGCAGTAATTAATTCACCCCTCCACTTT.

This clone was seen a few times. This chain connects TRBV19 to TRBJ1-2; 9 bases map to TRBD1. Germline V gives CDR1 LNHDA, CDR2 SQIVND (reference sequence). J lost 2 bases, V lost 10 bases, and 14 bases had no gene match. The CDR3 runs to 16 residues. CDR3 in amino acids: CATRRRQGVQNYGYTF. CDR3 coding DNA: TGTGCCACAAGGAGGAGACAGGGGGTTCAAAACTATGGCTACACCTTC.

The chain has TRBV18 and TRBJ2-7, with 7 nucleotides matching TRBD2. Trimming at V came to 3 bases and at J to 3 bases, leaving 8 bases not matched to a gene. Germline V gives CDR1 KGHSH, CDR2 LQKENI. This CDR3 has 15 residues. This chain's CDR3 is CASSPQGEGGYEQYF. The DNA of the CDR3 is TGTGCCAGCTCACCCCAAGGGGAGGGCGGCTACGAGCAGTACTTC.